This record covers a single T cell receptor (beta chain). Its specificity is not known. Germline lookup yields CDR1 MGHDK and CDR2 SYGVNS. The CDR3 extends over 14 amino acids. Trimming removed 5 bases from V and 4 bases from J, with 14 bases in between. The data stem from a study of Graves' ophthalmopathy and Graves' hyperthyroidism. From RNA, the CDR3 regions of TCR beta chains were amplified and sequenced. Second-round multiplex PCR came after a first-round RT-PCR that employed HTBI primers. TCRdb analysed the multiplex PCR reads with MiXCR anew, one entry per CDR3 protein. Among over a million distinct CDR3 sequences listed, approximately 35% were seen once. Study-wide results and limits: Progression of ophthalmopathy was predicted by the model with roughly 65% sensitivity and under 75% specificity. A majority of expanded thyroid clonotypes exceeding 0.001 frequency were likewise present in blood.

Lactation, pregnancy, uncontrolled infections and other autoimmune diseases were all grounds for excluding patients. As diagnostic evidence, clinical symptoms, serum thyroxine, TRAb, thyroid ultrasound and orbital computed tomography were relied upon. This chain connects TRBV25-1 to TRBJ1-1, with D possibly TRBD1 on 6 matching bases. This TCR derives from an adult man with Graves' hyperthyroidism. Sequenced material: peripheral blood or thyroid tissue (not recorded which). For the CDR3, the DNA is TGTGCCAGCAGTTCCAGGGGCCTTGTCACTGAAGCTTTCTTT. Its translation is CASSSRGLVTEAFF. The complete variable domain, with remaining parts taken from reference TRBV25-1 and TRBJ1-1, reads EADIYQTPRYLVIGTGKKITLECSQTMGHDKMYWYQQDPGMELHLIHYSYGVNSTEKGDLSSESTVSRIRTEHFPLTLESARPSHTSQYLCASSSRGLVTEAFFGQGTRLTVV.